Presented here are 29 T cell receptor beta chains from one specimen sequenced in a study of siplizumab effects on memory and regulatory T cells. Assay used: immunoSEQ multiplex PCR; TCRdb lists only in-frame clones, some missing. The table includes roughly 100,000 clones, 80% to 95% detected once. What was sequenced was CD4+ T cells sorted from blood. These TCRs come from a human donor in good health.

The J gene is TRBJ2-5, the V gene TRBV5-1; D perhaps matches TRBD2 (5 bases). Germline assignment: CDR1 SGHRS and CDR2 YFSETQ. V gave up 2 bases and J gave up 2 bases, with 10 bases separating them. The CDR3 sequence is 14 residues long. The chain's CDR3 is CASSFRGLQETQYF. CDR3 nucleotide sequence: TGCGCCAGCAGCTTCCGGGGTCTACAAGAGACCCAGTACTTC.

This clone was seen just once. The chain links TRBV2 to TRBJ1-5; no definite D call. This CDR3 region has 12 residues. V was cut by 6 bases and J by 5 bases, with 8 bases left in between. Germline-derived CDR1 and CDR2 are SNHLY and FYNNEI. The CDR3 DNA is TGTGCCAGCAGCCTTCGGGATCAGCCCCAGCATTTT. Its protein is CASSLRDQPQHF.

This chain joins TRBV7-6 and TRBJ2-7, with D tentatively TRBD2 (5 bases). Trimming removed 2 bases at V and 3 bases at J, with 5 bases between. Germline CDR1 reads SGHVS; CDR2 reads FNYEAQ. This CDR3 is built from 12 residues. The CDR3 protein is CASSLSGYEQYF. In DNA form, the CDR3 reads TGTGCCAGCAGCTTAAGCGGCTACGAGCAGTACTTC.

The chain is built from TRBV19 and TRBJ1-5; possible D gene TRBD1, 6 bases. Germline V gene lookup returns CDR1 LNHDA and CDR2 SQIVND (reference sequence). This CDR3 has 17 amino acids. V was trimmed by 4 bases and J by 6 bases, leaving 22 bases between them. Written as DNA, the CDR3 is TGTGCCAGTAGTACTACAACGGGGGCTCTGGGATCTCAGCCCCAGCATTTT. Amino acids: CASSTTTGALGSQPQHF.

The gene calls are TRBV7-9 and TRBJ2-2; D remains ambiguous. Germline loops: CDR1 SEHNR, CDR2 FQNEAQ (reference sequence). Deletions cut 5 bases from V and 1 base from J, with 5 bases between. The CDR3 loop spans 13 amino acids. In DNA, the CDR3 is TGTGCCAGCAGCGTAGGGAACACCGGGGAGCTGTTTTTT. Encoded protein: CASSVGNTGELFF.

The CDR3 nucleotides read TGTGCCAGCAGCCCAAGCGGATCTGGAAACACCATATATTTT. It encodes CASSPSGSGNTIYF. The chain has TRBV7-9 and TRBJ1-3, with no clear D. The CDR3 has 14 residues. Germline CDR1 is SEHNR and CDR2 is FQNEAQ (reference sequence). Deletions cut 5 bases from V and 1 base from J, with 9 bases between. The whole variable domain, filled in from reference TRBV7-9 and TRBJ1-3, reads DTGVSQNPRHKITKRGQNVTFRCDPISEHNRLYWYRQTLGQGPEFLTYFQNEAQLEKSRLLSDRFSAERPKGSFSTLEIQRTEQGDSAMYLCASSPSGSGNTIYFGEGSWLTVV.

This clone came up once. This chain joins TRBV11-3 and TRBJ2-5, with D perhaps TRBD1 (8 bases). From germline, CDR1 is SGHNT and CDR2 YENEEA. The V end was cut by 5 bases, the J end by 0 bases, with 13 bases between. The CDR3 consists of 15 residues. The CDR3 nucleotides are TGTGCCAGCAGCAGCGGGACAGGTTACCAAGAGACCCAGTACTTC. Translated: CASSSGTGYQETQYF.

The chain links TRBV27 to TRBJ2-1; a possible D gene is TRBD2 (5 bases). V dropped 5 bases and J dropped 6 bases, with 20 bases sitting between them. Germline CDR1 is MNHEY and CDR2 is SMNVEV (reference sequence). The CDR3 contains 16 residues. The DNA for the CDR3 is TGTGCCAGCAGTCGCTCCACTAGTCTGAGTGTCAATGAGCAGTTCTTC. It yields the protein CASSRSTSLSVNEQFF.

The chain employs TRBV30 and TRBJ2-3; D may be TRBD2 (9 bases). The CDR3 extends over 17 amino acids. Germline values: CDR1 GTSNPN, CDR2 SVGIG (reference sequence). V lost 8 bases and J lost 2, with 26 bases in between. The CDR3 loop is CARQGASGIVATDTQYF. The CDR3, as DNA: TGTGCCCGCCAGGGGGCTAGCGGGATTGTTGCCACAGATACGCAGTATTTT.

The chain employs TRBV30 and TRBJ2-2; 9 bases match TRBD2. The germline V gene encodes CDR1 GTSNPN and CDR2 SVGIG (reference sequence). V lost 5 bases and J lost 6; bases outside the gene matches: 7. The CDR3 sequence is 14 residues long. The CDR3 nucleotides read TGTGCCTGGGGCGGGACTAGCTGGGCCGGGGAGCTGTTTTTT. Its protein is CAWGGTSWAGELFF.

The chain carries TRBV28 and TRBJ2-3, with a possible D match to TRBD2 (7 bases). Germline V gene sequence: CDR1 MDHEN, CDR2 SYDVKM. Deletions cut 8 bases from V and 2 bases from J, with 17 bases between. The CDR3 loop spans 15 amino acids. CDR3 nucleotides: TGTGCCAGCGTCTGGGGGGCGGGAGTCACAGATACGCAGTATTTT. Translating gives CASVWGAGVTDTQYF.

The V call is TRBV5-1, the J call TRBJ2-6; D is unresolved. The CDR3 is 14 residues long. Per germline, CDR1 SGHRS and CDR2 YFSETQ. V lost 4 bases and J lost 0, with 5 bases in between. The CDR3 sequence: CASSLRSGANVLTF. CDR3 DNA sequence: TGCGCCAGCAGCCTACGCTCTGGGGCCAACGTCCTGACTTTC. The variable domain in full, completed from reference TRBV5-1 and TRBJ2-6, reads KAGVTQTPRYLIKTRGQQVTLSCSPISGHRSVSWYQQTPGQGLQFLFEYFSETQRNKGNFPGRFSGRQFSNSRSEMNVSTLELGDSALYLCASSLRSGANVLTFGAGSRLTVL.

The CDR3 protein is CSALQGYEQFF. For the CDR3, the DNA is TGCAGTGCTTTACAGGGCTATGAGCAGTTCTTC. The chain is built from TRBV20-1 and TRBJ2-1; weak D call: TRBD1 (6 bases). Germline lookup yields CDR1 DFQATT and CDR2 SNEGSKA (reference sequence). The CDR3 loop spans 11 amino acids. Trimming cost V 5 bases and J 8 bases, with 10 bases left between them.

The rearrangement joins TRBV5-8 to TRBJ1-5; D unresolved. Trimming left V 4 bases short and J 7 bases short, with 9 bases between. CDR1 SGHTS and CDR2 YDEGEE come from the germline V gene. The CDR3 extends over 12 amino acids. The CDR3: CASSPVGQPQHF. Written as DNA, the CDR3 is TGTGCCAGCAGCCCGGTGGGGCAGCCCCAGCATTTT.

The chain recombines TRBV10-3 with TRBJ2-1; 8 bases are shared with TRBD2. The V and J ends lost 6 bases and 7 bases, in that order; junction bases with no gene match: 11. The germline V gene encodes CDR1 ENHRY and CDR2 SYGVKD. This CDR3 spans 15 amino acids. The CDR3 nucleotides read TGTGCCATCAGCAAAGGGACTAGTAGGGAGAATGAGCAGTTCTTC. Protein: CAISKGTSRENEQFF.

Points on this clone: Germline and junction disagree at one end, which may indicate a read error. Other DNA sequences of this sample code for an identical CDR3. This rearrangement joins TRBV25-1 to TRBJ2-2; the D gene is possibly TRBD2 (5 bases). There are 15 residues in the CDR3. Germline-derived CDR1 and CDR2 are MGHDK and SYGVNS. The CDR3 DNA is TGCGCCAGCACCCGATCGGGGACGAACACCGGGGAGCTGTTTTTT. Its translation: CASTRSGTNTGELFF.

The chain is built from TRBV30 and TRBJ1-2; D is unclear. The germline CDR1 and CDR2 sequences are GTSNPN and SVGIG (reference sequence). V shed 0 bases and J shed 0 bases, with 5 bases lying between them. The CDR3 covers 13 residues. In DNA, the CDR3 is TGTGCCTGGAGTGTAGAAGCTAACTATGGCTACACCTTC. It translates to CAWSVEANYGYTF.

This chain connects TRBV6-5 to TRBJ2-7; 9 positions agree with TRBD2. The J segment lost 5 bases and the V segment lost 2 bases, leaving 7 bases of the junction unmatched. Germline V gene lookup returns CDR1 MNHEY and CDR2 SVGAGI. This CDR3 comprises 15 residues. The CDR3 here is CASSYLFAGGNEQYF. The CDR3 DNA is TGTGCCAGCAGTTACCTCTTCGCGGGAGGGAACGAGCAGTACTTC.

This clone was seen once. The V call is TRBV28, the J call TRBJ2-1; weak D call: TRBD1 (5 bases). The germline V gene has CDR1 MDHEN and CDR2 SYDVKM. The CDR3 has 14 residues. Trimming stripped 5 bases from V and 6 bases from J, with 14 bases between. CDR3 sequence: CASSPFDRPNEQFF. Written as DNA, the CDR3 is TGTGCCAGCAGTCCATTCGACAGACCCAATGAGCAGTTCTTC. The full variable domain, with the rest looked up from reference TRBV28 and TRBJ2-1, is DVKVTQSSRYLVKRTGEKVFLECVQDMDHENMFWYRQDPGLGLRLIYFSYDVKMKEKGDIPEGYSVSREKKERFSLILESASTNQTSMYLCASSPFDRPNEQFFGPGTRLTVL.

This sequence joins TRBV28 and TRBJ2-7; TRBD1 might be the D (6 bases). CDR1 and CDR2 from the germline V gene are MDHEN and SYDVKM. V was cut by 6 bases and J by 6 bases, with 15 bases left in between. The CDR3 is 13 residues long. The CDR3 DNA sequence: TGTGCCAGCAGATACCAGGGGCTGGGCGAGCAGTACTTC. Translated, it gives CASRYQGLGEQYF.

The V gene is TRBV18, the J gene TRBJ2-5; D gene uncertain. The V end was cut by 6 bases, the J end by 3 bases, with 11 bases between. Germline V gives CDR1 KGHSH, CDR2 LQKENI. The CDR3 length is 13 residues. In DNA, the CDR3 is TGTGCCAGCTCCCTTGACCAAGAAGAGACCCAGTACTTC. Translating it yields CASSLDQEETQYF.

V is TRBV7-3 and J is TRBJ2-3, with D perhaps matching TRBD2 (5 bases). Germline V gene sequence: CDR1 SGHTA, CDR2 FQGTGA. Trimming pared 2 bases from V and 3 bases from J, leaving 12 bases between. CDR3 length: 15 amino acids. In nucleotides, the CDR3 is TGTGCCAGCAGCTTAGGTGGGAGTGGTACAGATACGCAGTATTTT. Encoded protein: CASSLGGSGTDTQYF.

The chain is built from TRBV28 and TRBJ1-3; D remains ambiguous. Germline CDR1 reads MDHEN; CDR2 reads SYDVKM. V gave up 4 bases and J gave up 4 bases, with 8 bases separating them. The CDR3 loop spans 13 amino acids. In DNA, the CDR3 is TGTGCCAGCAGTTCATTTTCCGGAAACACCATATATTTT. Translating it yields CASSSFSGNTIYF.

The chain recombines TRBV6-5 with TRBJ1-3; 8 bases match TRBD1. Losses at the gene ends were 2 bases for V and 3 bases for J; bases not matched to a gene: 6. The CDR3 length is 16 residues. Germline CDR1 and CDR2: MNHEY and SVGAGI. The CDR3 loop is CASSYRADRGGNTIYF. The DNA of the CDR3 is TGTGCCAGCAGTTACCGCGCCGACAGGGGTGGAAACACCATATATTTT.

The rearrangement joins TRBV30 to TRBJ2-3; possible D gene TRBD2, 6 bases. The CDR3 totals 18 residues. V lost 8 bases to trimming and J lost 0 bases, with 27 bases between them. Germline CDR1 is GTSNPN and CDR2 is SVGIG (reference sequence). DNA for the CDR3: TGTGCCGTGAGGGGAGGTGCGGGGCGAGCCTCTAGCACAGATACGCAGTATTTT. Translated, it gives CAVRGGAGRASSTDTQYF.

The V and J genes are TRBV10-1 and TRBJ2-2; D is unresolved. The CDR3 is made up of 12 amino acids. Germline V gene data show CDR1 as WNHNN and CDR2 as SYGVQD (reference sequence). The germline V and J ends were trimmed by 2 bases and 4 bases, with 2 bases remaining between them. CDR3 sequence reads: CASSEPTGELFF. In nucleotides, the CDR3 is TGCGCCAGCAGTGAGCCCACCGGGGAGCTGTTTTTT.

This clone was observed a single time. The chain joins TRBV2 to TRBJ2-2; no clear D. V shed 6 bases and J shed 6 bases, with 14 bases lying between them. Germline assignment: CDR1 SNHLY and CDR2 FYNNEI. The CDR3 is 14 amino acids. The CDR3 spells CASSFILGPGELFF. CDR3 sequence (DNA): TGTGCCAGCAGCTTCATACTGGGCCCCGGGGAGCTGTTTTTT.

The rearrangement uses TRBV29-1 and TRBJ1-2; 11 bases align to TRBD1. Losses at the gene ends were 4 bases for V and 2 bases for J; bases not matched to a gene: 0. The germline V gene encodes CDR1 SQVTM and CDR2 ANQGSEA. The CDR3 is 13 amino acids. CDR3 amino acids: CSVGDRGNYGYTF. The CDR3 nucleotides are TGCAGCGTTGGGGACAGGGGGAACTATGGCTACACCTTC.

The CDR3 spells CASQGVRAKNIQYF. CDR3 coding DNA: TGTGCCTCCCAAGGGGTGCGGGCCAAAAACATTCAGTACTTC. The rearrangement uses TRBV6-1 and TRBJ2-4, with a tentative D call TRBD1 (5 bases). This CDR3 has 14 amino acids. From germline, CDR1 is MNHNS and CDR2 SASEGT. V was clipped by 11 bases and J by 1 base, with 15 bases between them.